These 24 T cell receptor beta chains originate from one sample sequenced in a study of blood T cell repertoires in COVID-19. Assay used: immunoSEQ multiplex PCR; TCRdb lists only in-frame clones, some missing. This table holds around 360,000 clones, approximately 87% found once. Sequencing was performed on peripheral blood. The source is a woman younger than 45 with COVID-19, enrolled during active disease.

This chain connects TRBV6-5 to TRBJ2-7; 8 nucleotides match TRBD1. The CDR3 is 16 amino acids. Germline CDR1 and CDR2: MNHEY and SVGAGI. V shed 0 bases, J shed 5 bases, and the junction held 9 bases outside the gene matches. The CDR3, as DNA: TGTGCCAGCAGTTACTCGAGCGCATGGACAGGGAACGAGCAGTACTTC. It specifies CASSYSSAWTGNEQYF.

V gene TRBV25-1 combines with J gene TRBJ2-5; the D is unclear. Deletions cut 2 bases from V and 5 bases from J, with 9 bases between. The CDR3 is 13 amino acids. Germline assignment: CDR1 MGHDK and CDR2 SYGVNS. CDR3 nucleotide sequence: TGTGCCAGCAGTGAACCCGCCCGGGAGACCCAGTACTTC. Its protein is CASSEPARETQYF.

The genes are TRBV21-1 and TRBJ1-5; the table calls TRBD1, which could not be checked here. TRBV21-1 is classified as a pseudogene. CDR3 length: 16 amino acids. In DNA form, the CDR3 reads TGTGCCAGCAGCAAAAATAGGGGACATAACAATCAGCCCCAGCATTTT. Its protein is CASSKNRGHNNQPQHF.

V and J are TRBV6-1 and TRBJ2-2, with 8 bases fitting TRBD1. CDR1 and CDR2 from the germline V gene are MNHNS and SASEGT. J gave up 4 bases and V 0 bases, and 7 bases lay outside the gene matches. This CDR3 has 17 amino acids. CDR3 residues: CASSEAAQGGSTGELFF. As DNA, the CDR3 is TGTGCCAGCAGTGAAGCAGCACAGGGGGGCAGCACCGGGGAGCTGTTTTTT.

CDR3 residues: CASSPFRTSSFNEQFF. Written as DNA, the CDR3 is TGTGCCAGCTCACCTTTCCGCACATCTAGCTTCAATGAGCAGTTCTTC. The chain has TRBV18 and TRBJ2-1; D may be TRBD2 (5 bases). The CDR3 is 16 residues long. Germline CDR1 and CDR2: KGHSH and LQKENI. Trimming took off 3 bases at V and 6 bases at J, with 18 bases between the two ends.

V and J are TRBV2 and TRBJ2-1, with a possible D match to TRBD2 (5 bases). Trimming shortened V by 2 bases and J by 12 bases, and 17 bases separated the two germline ends. CDR3 length equals 14 residues. Germline CDR1 is SNHLY and CDR2 is FYNNEI. CDR3 nucleotides: TGTGCCAGCAGTGAAAGTCCCTCGACTATTTTGCAGTTCTTC. It yields the protein CASSESPSTILQFF.

V gene TRBV2 combines with J gene TRBJ2-7, with 8 bases fitting TRBD1. The V gene end was trimmed by 6 bases and the J gene end by 3 bases; junction bases not matched to a gene: 10. Per germline, CDR1 SNHLY and CDR2 FYNNEI. The CDR3 sequence is 15 residues long. Here the CDR3 DNA reads TGTGCCAGCAGGGTGGACAGGGTAGGCGACTACGAGCAGTACTTC. It encodes CASRVDRVGDYEQYF.

This chain links TRBV28 with TRBJ1-5, with D tentatively TRBD1 (6 bases). CDR1 and CDR2 from the germline V gene are MDHEN and SYDVKM. V was pared by 6 bases and J by 7 bases, with 22 bases between. CDR3 length: 16 residues. CDR3 sequence: CASSPNGAQGAQPQHF. CDR3 in DNA: TGTGCCAGCAGCCCGAACGGGGCACAGGGCGCCCAGCCCCAGCATTTT.

The chain employs TRBV6-1 and TRBJ1-3; 10 nucleotides align to TRBD1. Germline V gives CDR1 MNHNS, CDR2 SASEGT. The length of the CDR3 is 15 residues. V was clipped by 5 bases and J by 3 bases; unmatched bases: 4. The CDR3: CASSRTGGYGNTIYF. The CDR3 DNA reads TGTGCCAGCAGTAGGACAGGGGGGTATGGAAACACCATATATTTT.

V gene TRBV18 combines with J gene TRBJ1-2, with D maybe TRBD1 (5 bases). CDR3 size: 15 residues. Germline V lookup: CDR1 KGHSH, CDR2 LQKENI. Trimming took off 0 bases at V and 2 bases at J, with 10 bases between the two ends. CDR3 loop: CASSPPGLTNYGYTF. The CDR3 coding sequence is TGTGCCAGCTCACCACCGGGACTTACGAACTATGGCTACACCTTC.

V is TRBV5-6 and J is TRBJ2-1; no firm D call. The CDR3 totals 15 residues. Germline CDR1 reads SGHDT; CDR2 reads YYEEEE. V was cut by 2 bases and J by 2 bases, with 11 bases left in between. The CDR3 sequence is CASSFPSAPYNEQFF. The CDR3, as DNA: TGTGCCAGCAGCTTTCCGAGCGCCCCCTACAATGAGCAGTTCTTC. Full variable domain (rest looked up from reference TRBV5-6 and TRBJ2-1): DAGVTQSPTHLIKTRGQQVTLRCSPKSGHDTVSWYQQALGQGPQFIFQYYEEEERQRGNFPDRFSGHQFPNYSSELNVNALLLGDSALYLCASSFPSAPYNEQFFGPGTRLTVL.

With respect to this clone: A read error may produce the germline difference seen at one junction end. The chain recombines TRBV7-7 with TRBJ2-2; D is uncertain. The V gene's germline CDR1 is SSHAT and CDR2 FNYEAQ (reference sequence). The CDR3 extends over 16 amino acids. In DNA form, the CDR3 reads TGTGCTAGCAGCTACCCTCCAGCGCCGTACACCGGGGAGCTGTTTTTT. It translates to CASSYPPAPYTGELFF.

The chain is built from TRBV18 and TRBJ1-2; perhaps TRBD1 as D (6 bases). The CDR3 is 13 residues long. Trimming took off 0 bases at V and 8 bases at J, with 10 bases between the two ends. Germline V lookup: CDR1 KGHSH, CDR2 LQKENI. CDR3 sequence (DNA): TGTGCCAGCTCACCACCGGGGGCGCGAGGCTACACCTTC. Translation: CASSPPGARGYTF.

The chain joins TRBV28 to TRBJ2-3; tentative D call: TRBD1 (5 bases). V lost 1 base, J lost 4 bases, and 30 bases lay in between. The germline V gene encodes CDR1 MDHEN and CDR2 SYDVKM. CDR3 length equals 21 residues. The DNA of the CDR3 is TGTGCCAGCAGTTTATTCGGGCTGGGGTCCCCACAGGCCGCCGGAGCAGATACGCAGTATTTT. Its translation is CASSLFGLGSPQAAGADTQYF.

The J gene is TRBJ2-1, the V gene TRBV18, with TRBD2 matching over 10 bases. The CDR3 sequence is 17 residues long. Germline assignment: CDR1 KGHSH and CDR2 LQKENI. The V gene end was trimmed by 2 bases and the J gene end by 9 bases; junction bases not matched to a gene: 13. The CDR3 is CASSPFLLAGVRSEQFF. DNA of the CDR3: TGTGCCAGCTCACCATTTCTTCTAGCGGGAGTTAGGAGTGAGCAGTTCTTC.

This clone occurred a few times. This chain connects TRBV9 to TRBJ1-5, with D perhaps TRBD1 (5 bases). Germline assignment: CDR1 SGDLS and CDR2 YYNGEE. V gave up 1 base and J gave up 0 bases, with 8 bases separating them. CDR3 length: 15 residues. CDR3 DNA sequence: TGTGCCAGCAGCGTACAAGGGGATAGCAATCAGCCCCAGCATTTT. Translated, it gives CASSVQGDSNQPQHF.

V gene TRBV19 combines with J gene TRBJ2-7; possible D gene TRBD1, 6 bases. Trimming removed 4 bases at V and 3 bases at J, with 10 bases between. Germline CDR1 LNHDA, CDR2 SQIVND (reference sequence). The CDR3 is made up of 13 amino acids. For the CDR3, the DNA is TGTGCCAGTAGTAAGGGACACCGCTACGAGCAGTACTTC. This translates into CASSKGHRYEQYF.

This chain uses TRBV10-3 with TRBJ1-5, with a weak D call TRBD1 (6 bases). CDR1 and CDR2 (germline): ENHRY, SYGVKD. Trimming left V 6 bases short and J 0 bases short, with 12 bases between. The CDR3 is made up of 15 amino acids. CDR3 in amino acids: CAISPGQPSNQPQHF. In nucleotides, the CDR3 is TGTGCCATCAGCCCCGGACAGCCTAGCAATCAGCCCCAGCATTTT.

The gene calls are TRBV28 and TRBJ1-2; no firm D call. V was clipped by 7 bases and J by 9 bases, with 18 bases between them. CDR3 length equals 13 residues. Per germline, CDR1 MDHEN and CDR2 SYDVKM. The CDR3 loop is CASTPGSPYSYTF. The CDR3, as DNA: TGTGCCAGCACCCCGGGGAGTCCGTATAGCTACACCTTC.

The V call is TRBV19, the J call TRBJ1-2; D is ambiguous. CDR1 is LNHDA and CDR2 is SQIVND in the germline V gene (reference sequence). The CDR3 spans 13 residues. Trimming pared 6 bases from V and 1 base from J, leaving 9 bases between. CDR3: CASRPGSNYGYTF. CDR3 DNA sequence: TGTGCCAGTAGGCCCGGGAGTAACTATGGCTACACCTTC.

The chain has TRBV7-3 and TRBJ2-3; 9 bases are a match to TRBD2. CDR1 SGHTA and CDR2 FQGTGA come from the germline V gene. V trimming: 5 bases; J trimming: 4 bases; junction bases outside the gene matches: 13. This CDR3 has 17 residues. CDR3 residues: CASSPQRASGIADTQYF. In nucleotides, the CDR3 is TGTGCCAGCAGCCCCCAGAGGGCTAGCGGGATCGCAGATACGCAGTATTTT.

The chain is built from TRBV12-3 or TRBV12-4 and TRBJ2-1; no clear D gene. The CDR3 totals 13 residues. Trimming shortened V by 3 bases and J by 4 bases, and 7 bases separated the two germline ends. The CDR3 sequence is CASSFAQYNEQFF. The CDR3 bases are TGTGCCAGCAGTTTCGCCCAGTACAATGAGCAGTTCTTC.

On this clone itself: This same CDR3 is encoded by further DNA sequences in the sample. The V gene is TRBV27, the J gene TRBJ2-1, with TRBD2 identical over 12 bases. Germline loops: CDR1 MNHEY, CDR2 SMNVEV (reference sequence). The length of the CDR3 is 15 residues. V was pared by 5 bases and J by 4 bases, with 3 bases of the junction left unmatched. CDR3 sequence: CASSPGTSGYNEQFF. CDR3 DNA: TGTGCCAGCAGTCCCGGGACTAGCGGGTACAATGAGCAGTTCTTC.

This chain links TRBV2 with TRBJ1-1; the D gene is possibly TRBD1 (5 bases). CDR1 is SNHLY and CDR2 is FYNNEI in the germline V gene. This CDR3 has 12 amino acids. The ends were cut back, 8 bases at V and 1 base at J, with 8 bases in the middle. This CDR3 is CASRGQNTEAFF. DNA for the CDR3: TGTGCCAGCCGTGGACAGAACACTGAAGCTTTCTTT.